Presented here are 29 T cell receptor beta chains from one specimen sequenced in a study of shared clonotypes between healthy human individuals. The table came from immunoSEQ multiplex PCR; TCRdb's copy has only in-frame clones and leaves some out. This table holds approximately 1.9 million clones, around 95% found once. CD8 cells regarded as naive lacked CD45RO, were positively chosen for CCR7, and omitted terminally differentiated effector memory CD45RA+ cells. Sequencing input: naive CD8+ T cells from PBMCs. These receptors were taken from a man between 18 and 35 years old in good health. Some clones in this sample may be carry-over from other donors' samples.

V and J are TRBV29-1 and TRBJ1-2; no clear D gene. Germline V gene lookup returns CDR1 SQVTM and CDR2 ANQGSEA. The germline V and J ends were trimmed by 4 bases and 10 bases, with 16 bases remaining between them. This CDR3 spans 12 amino acids. The CDR3, as DNA: TGCAGCGTTGCAATCGGGCCGACTGACTACACCTTC. It yields the protein CSVAIGPTDYTF.

V usage is TRBV11-3 and J usage is TRBJ1-1; TRBD1 is a possible D gene (5 bases). V was shortened by 3 bases and J by 5 bases, with 13 bases between the two germline ends. The germline V gene has CDR1 SGHNT and CDR2 YENEEA. The CDR3 loop spans 14 amino acids. The CDR3 sequence is CASSLGHGGTEAFF. The CDR3 DNA follows: TGTGCCAGCAGCTTGGGTCATGGGGGGACTGAAGCTTTCTTT.

The V call is TRBV15, the J call TRBJ2-1; D remains ambiguous. There are 13 residues in the CDR3. V was shortened by 6 bases and J by 5 bases, with 11 bases between the two germline ends. Germline loops: CDR1 LNHNV, CDR2 YYDKDF (reference sequence). Written as DNA, the CDR3 is TGTGCCACCAGTTTCGTTTCCCACAATGAGCAGTTCTTC. It codes for CATSFVSHNEQFF.

This clone was seen only once. The V gene is TRBV10-3, the J gene TRBJ2-3; 7 bases agree with TRBD2. J was trimmed by 1 base and V by 0 bases; bases with no gene match: 4. The CDR3 spans 16 residues. Per the germline V gene, CDR1 is ENHRY and CDR2 is SYGVKD. The CDR3: CAISESKSGGTDTQYF. CDR3 nucleotides: TGTGCCATCAGTGAGTCGAAGAGCGGGGGCACAGATACGCAGTATTTT.

V usage is TRBV7-9 and J usage is TRBJ2-2, with D possibly TRBD1 on 6 matching bases. The CDR3 totals 14 residues. Trimming left V 4 bases short and J 6 bases short, with 12 bases between. Germline CDR1 is SEHNR and CDR2 is FQNEAQ (reference sequence). CDR3: CASSSPGDPGELFF. In DNA, the CDR3 is TGTGCCAGCAGCTCACCAGGGGACCCCGGGGAGCTGTTTTTT.

The chain carries TRBV6-4 and TRBJ1-1, with D possibly being TRBD1 (6 bases). Per the germline V gene, CDR1 is MRHNA and CDR2 is SNTAGT. Trimming took 2 bases from V and 7 from J, leaving 14 bases between them. CDR3 size: 14 residues. CDR3 residues: CASSDTWGRGEAFF. CDR3 nucleotide sequence: TGTGCCAGCAGTGACACATGGGGGCGCGGTGAAGCTTTCTTT.

The V call is TRBV7-9, the J call TRBJ2-7, with 7 bases fitting TRBD1. The CDR3 contains 14 residues. Germline assignment: CDR1 SEHNR and CDR2 FQNEAQ (reference sequence). After removal of 2 bases from V and 2 bases from J, the junction contained 3 bases not matched to a gene. CDR3 loop: CASSLRDRTYEQYF. CDR3 bases: TGTGCCAGCAGCTTACGGGACAGAACCTACGAGCAGTACTTC.

The rearrangement joins TRBV2 to TRBJ1-1; TRBD1 aligns across 9 bases. V lost 4 bases to trimming and J lost 5 bases; unmatched junction nucleotides: 11. This CDR3 contains 16 residues. CDR1 and CDR2 (germline): SNHLY, FYNNEI. DNA of the CDR3: TGTGCCAGCAGTGCCGGGACAGGGTTTTATACGACTGAAGCTTTCTTT. Its translation is CASSAGTGFYTTEAFF.

The rearrangement uses TRBV9 and TRBJ1-1; possible D gene TRBD1, 5 bases. V was cut by 3 bases and J by 0 bases, with 9 bases left in between. CDR3 length: 14 amino acids. Germline CDR1 and CDR2: SGDLS and YYNGEE. DNA of the CDR3: TGTGCCAGCAGCGCCGACAGCATGAACACTGAAGCTTTCTTT. This codes for CASSADSMNTEAFF. Full variable domain (outside the CDR3, taken from reference TRBV9 and TRBJ1-1): DSGVTQTPKHLITATGQRVTLRCSPRSGDLSVYWYQQSLDQGLQFLIQYYNGEERAKGNILERFSAQQFPDLHSELNLSSLELGDSALYFCASSADSMNTEAFFGQGTRLTVV.

This chain connects TRBV5-4 to TRBJ2-5; weak D call: TRBD2 (6 bases). The DNA matches TRBJ2-7 better at its end, which makes the J call doubtful. Germline loops: CDR1 SGHNT, CDR2 YYREEE (reference sequence). The CDR3 has 14 residues. This CDR3 reads CASSPGTSSYEQYF. Written as DNA, the CDR3 is TGTGCCAGCAGCCCTGGGACTTCCTCCTACGAGCAGTACTTC.

This clone occurred once. The chain combines TRBV27 with TRBJ2-3; 10 bases align to TRBD2. Germline V gene lookup returns CDR1 MNHEY and CDR2 SMNVEV (reference sequence). This CDR3 is 15 amino acids long. Trimming removed 3 bases from V and 2 bases from J; junction bases left unmatched: 2. The CDR3, as DNA: TGTGCCAGCAGTTTTCTAGCGGGAGTCACAGATACGCAGTATTTT. The encoded protein is CASSFLAGVTDTQYF.

The chain couples TRBV7-2 to TRBJ1-2; 10 nucleotides line up with TRBD1. Germline assignment: CDR1 SGHTA and CDR2 FQGNSA. V lost 5 bases, J lost 4 bases, and 13 bases stayed unmatched. The CDR3 loop spans 17 amino acids. The CDR3 sequence is CASSLTGQGYLGYGYTF. The CDR3 DNA sequence: TGTGCCAGCAGCCTTACGGGACAGGGGTACCTCGGCTATGGCTACACCTTC.

V usage is TRBV7-8 and J usage is TRBJ1-3, with 7 bases that match TRBD1. V gave up 5 bases and J gave up 4 bases; unmatched junction bases: 8. Germline V gene lookup returns CDR1 SGHVS and CDR2 FQNEAQ. The CDR3 has 15 residues. The CDR3: CASSRQGLSGNTIYF. CDR3 in DNA: TGTGCCAGCAGCCGACAGGGACTGTCCGGAAACACCATATATTTT.

This chain joins TRBV27 and TRBJ2-7; unclear D gene. V lost 6 bases, J lost 4 bases, and 10 bases lay in between. Germline CDR1 is MNHEY and CDR2 is SMNVEV (reference sequence). The CDR3 spans 12 residues. The CDR3 loop is CASRRAGYEQYF. CDR3 nucleotides: TGTGCCAGCAGAAGAGCAGGATACGAGCAGTACTTC.

The chain has TRBV27 and TRBJ1-4; no reliable D call. The CDR3 has 14 amino acids. Germline V CDR1 and CDR2: MNHEY, SMNVEV (reference sequence). Trimming cost V 10 bases and J 3 bases, with 15 bases left between them. This CDR3 is CATSNLAANEKLFF. CDR3 coding DNA: TGTGCCACCTCCAACCTCGCGGCTAATGAAAAACTGTTTTTT.

The chain uses TRBV5-1 and TRBJ2-7; no firm D call. V lost 2 bases to trimming and J lost 0 bases, with 9 bases between them. The CDR3 runs to 14 residues. Germline CDR1 reads SGHRS; CDR2 reads YFSETQ. The CDR3 loop reads CASSLKDPSYEQYF. DNA of the CDR3: TGCGCCAGCAGCTTAAAGGATCCCTCCTACGAGCAGTACTTC.

This clone was picked up one time. The J gene is TRBJ2-7, the V gene TRBV4-1; TRBD1 aligns across 8 bases. Germline V gene sequence: CDR1 MGHRA, CDR2 YSYEKL. CDR3 length: 15 residues. The junction had 7 bases not matched to a gene; V was cut back by 1 base and J by 5 bases. In nucleotides, the CDR3 is TGCGCCAGCAGCCAAGTCGGACAGGGCGGCGACGAGCAGTACTTC. Its translation is CASSQVGQGGDEQYF.

This clone was seen only once. The chain links TRBV30 to TRBJ2-5, with a possible D match to TRBD2 (5 bases). This CDR3 has 14 amino acids. CDR1 is GTSNPN, CDR2 SVGIG, per germline (reference sequence). Trimming took 2 bases from V and 0 from J, leaving 10 bases between them. This CDR3 is CAWSLLGNQETQYF. DNA of the CDR3: TGTGCCTGGAGTCTACTAGGGAACCAAGAGACCCAGTACTTC.

CDR3 coding DNA: TGTGCCAGCAGCCCGGACAGGGGATCGTATCAGACCCCCGAGCAGTACTTC. Its translation: CASSPDRGSYQTPEQYF. The chain is built from TRBV21-1 and TRBJ2-7; the table's D gene call, TRBD1, was not cross checked with the DNA. TRBV21-1 is listed as a pseudogene. CDR3 size: 17 residues.

V usage is TRBV14 and J usage is TRBJ2-1; 10 nucleotides match TRBD2. Germline CDR1 and CDR2: SGHDN and FVKESK. The length of the CDR3 is 16 residues. Trimming removed 0 bases from V and 6 bases from J; junction bases left unmatched: 5. CDR3 loop: CASSQDEGLASNEQFF. The CDR3 nucleotides are TGTGCCAGCAGCCAAGATGAGGGACTAGCGTCCAATGAGCAGTTCTTC.

The chain joins TRBV7-9 to TRBJ2-1, with D possibly being TRBD2 (5 bases). Germline CDR1 reads SEHNR; CDR2 reads FQNEAQ (reference sequence). The CDR3 contains 13 residues. V was pared by 1 base and J by 8 bases, with 9 bases between. In nucleotides, the CDR3 is TGTGCCAGCAGCTTAGGGGAGCCCGATGAGCAGTTCTTC. It codes for CASSLGEPDEQFF.

The chain couples TRBV6-5 to TRBJ1-2; D ambiguous. This CDR3 has 12 residues. Trimming shortened V by 7 bases and J by 2 bases, and 8 bases separated the two germline ends. CDR1 and CDR2 from the germline V gene are MNHEY and SVGAGI. The CDR3 loop reads CASTAGNYGYTF. CDR3 sequence (DNA): TGTGCCAGCACGGCGGGAAACTATGGCTACACCTTC.

The V gene is TRBV19, the J gene TRBJ1-5; D uncertain. Trimming shortened V by 8 bases and J by 3 bases, and 11 bases separated the two germline ends. The CDR3 covers 13 residues. Germline assignment: CDR1 LNHDA and CDR2 SQIVND (reference sequence). CDR3 nucleotide sequence: TGTGCCAGTTCCCTTATATACAATCAGCCCCAGCATTTT. Translation gives CASSLIYNQPQHF. The variable domain in full, with the rest retrieved from reference TRBV19 and TRBJ1-5, is DGGITQSPKYLFRKEGQNVTLSCEQNLNHDAMYWYRQDPGQGLRLIYYSQIVNDFQKGDIAEGYSVSREKKESFPLTVTSAQKNPTAFYLCASSLIYNQPQHFGDGTRLSIL.

The CDR3 loop is CASDGSRDREEIGAFF. As DNA, the CDR3 is TGTGCCAGCGACGGGAGCAGGGACAGGGAGGAAATAGGAGCTTTCTTT. The V and J genes are TRBV21-1 and TRBJ1-1; the table names TRBD1, a call not compared with the DNA. TRBV21-1 is recorded as a pseudogene. The CDR3 covers 16 residues.

V usage is TRBV27 and J usage is TRBJ1-1; unclear D gene. Germline V CDR1 and CDR2: MNHEY, SMNVEV (reference sequence). Trimming left V 0 bases short and J 1 base short, with 6 bases between. The CDR3 covers 14 residues. The CDR3 DNA follows: TGTGCCAGCAGTTTATCGATCGGGAACACTGAAGCTTTCTTT. Translation gives CASSLSIGNTEAFF.

The gene calls are TRBV11-2 and TRBJ2-7; perhaps TRBD1 as D (6 bases). The germline V gene encodes CDR1 SGHAT and CDR2 FQNNGV. The CDR3 has 12 residues. V dropped 5 bases and J dropped 7 bases, with 12 bases sitting between them. The CDR3 is CASSPPDREQYF. The CDR3 region has the DNA TGTGCCAGCAGCCCACCGGACAGAGAGCAGTACTTC.

This chain links TRBV11-2 with TRBJ2-1; D is unresolved. Germline V gene data show CDR1 as SGHAT and CDR2 as FQNNGV. The CDR3 has 14 amino acids. The V end lost 4 bases, the J end lost 0 bases, and 7 bases lay between the germline ends. The CDR3 nucleotides are TGTGCCAGCAGCTCGATCGGCTCCTACAATGAGCAGTTCTTC. It yields the protein CASSSIGSYNEQFF.

The chain carries TRBV19 and TRBJ2-1, with D maybe TRBD2 (5 bases). The germline gives CDR1 LNHDA, CDR2 SQIVND (reference sequence). V shed 8 bases and J shed 4 bases, with 15 bases lying between them. The CDR3 has 14 residues. The CDR3 nucleotides read TGTGCCAGTGCCTTCTTAGCGCCGTACAATGAGCAGTTCTTC. Amino acid sequence: CASAFLAPYNEQFF.

This clone was counted once. This rearrangement joins TRBV27 to TRBJ2-2, with D uncertain. This CDR3 contains 14 residues. The V and J ends lost 1 base and 6 bases respectively, with 9 bases between them. The V gene's germline CDR1 is MNHEY and CDR2 SMNVEV (reference sequence). The CDR3 coding sequence is TGTGCCAGCAGTTTATTGTTGGGCCCCGGGGAGCTGTTTTTT. Amino acids: CASSLLLGPGELFF.